Presented here are 10 T cell receptor beta chains from one specimen sequenced in a study of post-analysis software for immune sequencing data. General study results and limits: Patients used about 5 TRBV segments, including TRBV5-6, TRBV5-1 and TRBV20-1, more often than controls.

The antigens for these receptors are not known. Unique molecular identifiers were present in the TCR beta cDNA libraries. TCRdb fed the PCR reads into MiXCR, producing one record per CDR3 protein. The sample lists around 180,000 distinct CDR3 sequences, 30% occurring once. The sample was blood. All receptors come from a girl aged 10-17 years with multiple sclerosis.

The gene calls are TRBV18 and TRBJ1-2; D may be TRBD1 (6 bases). In germline, CDR1 is KGHSH, CDR2 LQKENI. The length of the CDR3 is 15 residues. The V gene lost 6 bases and the J gene lost 8 bases, with 22 bases spanning the gap. CDR3 DNA: TGTGCCAGCTCGCCTGATTCGCCGGGACACGGAGGCTACACCTTC. Amino acid sequence: CASSPDSPGHGGYTF.

This clonotype was seen repeatedly, ten times or more. The chain recombines TRBV28 with TRBJ2-7, with 8 bases fitting TRBD2. Germline V gene sequence: CDR1 MDHEN, CDR2 SYDVKM. After removal of 6 bases from V and 4 bases from J, the junction contained 8 bases not matched to a gene. This CDR3 contains 14 residues. In nucleotides, the CDR3 is TGTGCCAGCAGGCCGAGCGGGAGTAGTTACGAGCAGTACTTC. Translated, it gives CASRPSGSSYEQYF.

This clonotype appeared many times. This chain joins TRBV27 and TRBJ2-5; 9 nucleotides line up with TRBD1. Germline V lookup: CDR1 MNHEY, CDR2 SMNVEV (reference sequence). CDR3 length: 13 residues. Unmatched junction bases numbered 2, after V lost 5 bases and J lost 4 bases. This CDR3 reads CASSRDRAETQYF. For the CDR3, the DNA is TGTGCCAGCAGTCGGGACAGGGCAGAGACCCAGTACTTC.

The V and J genes are TRBV18 and TRBJ2-1; no definite D call. V was clipped by 5 bases and J by 3 bases, with 8 bases between them. CDR3 length: 13 residues. Germline CDR1 KGHSH, CDR2 LQKENI. CDR3 sequence (DNA): TGTGCCAGCTCATTACCCAGCTACAATGAGCAGTTCTTC. Translated, it gives CASSLPSYNEQFF.

This clonotype was seen more than once but under ten times. The chain links TRBV10-2 to TRBJ2-5, with D uncertain. Trimming took 1 base from V and 12 from J, leaving 9 bases between them. The CDR3 spans 11 residues. In germline, CDR1 is WSHSY, CDR2 SAAADI. In nucleotides, the CDR3 is TGCGCCAGCAGTGAGTTGGCGTTGGAGTACTTC. This codes for CASSELALEYF.

This clonotype occurred many times. The rearrangement joins TRBV29-1 to TRBJ2-3; 7 bases map to TRBD2. V was clipped by 6 bases and J by 3 bases; unmatched bases: 6. Germline V gives CDR1 SQVTM, CDR2 ANQGSEA. This CDR3 is built from 13 residues. The CDR3 DNA is TGCAGCGTGTGGGGGGGGGTTACAGATACGCAGTATTTT. This codes for CSVWGGVTDTQYF.

In this sample, this clonotype turned up many times. CDR3 in DNA: TGCGCCAGCAGCCAAGATCTGGACAGGTCCTTCTCCTACGAGCAGTACTTC. Its translation: CASSQDLDRSFSYEQYF. The V and J genes are TRBV4-1 and TRBJ2-7; 7 bases map to TRBD1. The CDR3 totals 17 residues. V shed 0 bases, J shed 0 bases, and the junction held 8 bases outside the gene matches. Germline V CDR1 and CDR2: MGHRA, YSYEKL.

As to this clonotype: The junction does not match germline at one end; this may be a read error. The chain carries TRBV3-1 and TRBJ2-1, with D hard to call. Germline CDR1 and CDR2: LGHDT and YNNKEL (reference sequence). The CDR3 has 13 amino acids. The CDR3 reads CACSQTHSNEQFF. CDR3 coding DNA: TGTGCCTGCAGCCAGACTCACTCCAATGAGCAGTTCTTC.

This clonotype was counted at least ten times. The rearrangement joins TRBV5-1 to TRBJ2-1; TRBD2 might be the D (5 bases). Germline V gene data show CDR1 as SGHRS and CDR2 as YFSETQ. The CDR3 length is 15 residues. The V gene lost 4 bases and the J gene lost 7 bases, with 18 bases spanning the gap. The CDR3 reads CASSVTLEVGNEQFF. DNA of the CDR3: TGCGCCAGCAGCGTCACGTTGGAGGTGGGGAATGAGCAGTTCTTC.

Details on this clonotype: A much larger clone differs by one base, so this may be a read error. The chain recombines TRBV29-1 with TRBJ2-4, with D uncertain. The CDR3 is 11 amino acids. CDR1 SQVTM and CDR2 ANQGSEA come from the germline V gene. Trimming left V 7 bases short and J 13 bases short, with 17 bases between. The CDR3 bases are TGCAGCGCCCGGGCGTACAATGAGCAGTACTTC. It is translated as CSARAYNEQYF.